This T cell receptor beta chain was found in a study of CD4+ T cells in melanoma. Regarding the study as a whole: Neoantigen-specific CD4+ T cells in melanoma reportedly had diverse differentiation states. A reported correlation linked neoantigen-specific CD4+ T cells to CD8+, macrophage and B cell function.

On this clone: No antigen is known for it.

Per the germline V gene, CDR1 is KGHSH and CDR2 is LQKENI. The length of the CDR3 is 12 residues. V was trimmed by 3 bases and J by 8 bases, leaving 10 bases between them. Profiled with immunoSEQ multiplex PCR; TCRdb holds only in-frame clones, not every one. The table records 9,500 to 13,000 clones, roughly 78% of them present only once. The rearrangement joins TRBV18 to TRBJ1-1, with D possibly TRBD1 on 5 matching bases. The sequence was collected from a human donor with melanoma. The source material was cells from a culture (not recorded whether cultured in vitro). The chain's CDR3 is CASSPSREEAFF. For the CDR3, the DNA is TGTGCCAGCTCACCCTCCAGGGAGGAAGCTTTCTTT.